This passage covers 12 T cell receptor beta chains from one sample sequenced in a study of cytomegalovirus exposure and HLA in healthy donors. The table came from immunoSEQ multiplex PCR; TCRdb's copy has only in-frame clones and leaves some out. The data show about 280,000 clones, with 88% seen just once and about 0.99% held by the top ten. The material sequenced was PBMCs. These receptors came from a woman aged 18 to 35 in good health and CMV-seronegative.

Only one count was recorded for this clone. The chain joins TRBV4-1 to TRBJ2-7, with 9 nucleotides matching TRBD2. The germline V gene encodes CDR1 MGHRA and CDR2 YSYEKL. V lost 3 bases to trimming and J lost 4 bases; unmatched junction nucleotides: 4. The CDR3 contains 14 residues. CDR3 in amino acids: CASSHTSGRYEQYF. The CDR3 DNA reads as TGCGCCAGCAGCCACACTAGCGGGCGATACGAGCAGTACTTC.

The V and J genes are TRBV28 and TRBJ2-5, with D possibly TRBD1 on 5 matching bases. Germline V gene sequence: CDR1 MDHEN, CDR2 SYDVKM. This CDR3 is built from 12 residues. Trimming took off 5 bases at V and 12 bases at J, with 16 bases between the two ends. CDR3 in DNA: TGTGCCAGCAGTCCCCGCCCGACAGTAAAGTACTTC. Amino acid sequence: CASSPRPTVKYF.

CDR3 in DNA: TGTGCCAGCAGTGACCCCAGAGTCCAGGGGAGGGAGGTCAGACTGGCCTACAATGAGCAGTTCTTC. Its translation is CASSDPRVQGREVRLAYNEQFF. The chain carries TRBV6-4 and TRBJ2-1, with D perhaps TRBD2 (7 bases). The germline CDR1 and CDR2 sequences are MRHNA and SNTAGT. The CDR3 runs 22 residues. V was shortened by 2 bases and J by 2 bases, with 31 bases between the two germline ends.

The V gene is TRBV10-3, the J gene TRBJ2-7; TRBD1 aligns across 8 bases. Germline V gene data show CDR1 as ENHRY and CDR2 as SYGVKD. The ends lost 6 bases at V and 1 base at J; junction bases unmatched: 8. The CDR3 totals 15 residues. The CDR3 reads CAIRTGTGFSYEQYF. The CDR3 DNA follows: TGTGCCATCAGGACCGGGACAGGCTTTTCCTACGAGCAGTACTTC.

The chain couples TRBV19 to TRBJ2-2, with D perhaps TRBD1 (6 bases). V lost 3 bases to trimming and J lost 7 bases, with 9 bases between them. The germline V gene encodes CDR1 LNHDA and CDR2 SQIVND (reference sequence). The length of the CDR3 is 13 residues. The CDR3, as DNA: TGTGCCAGTAGTATCAGGGGCGGCGGGGAGCTGTTTTTT. It specifies CASSIRGGGELFF.

The chain joins TRBV2 to TRBJ2-7; 10 bases map to TRBD1. V shed 7 bases and J 6 bases; nucleotides not matched to a gene: 6. The V gene's germline CDR1 is SNHLY and CDR2 FYNNEI. The CDR3 covers 13 residues. The CDR3 sequence is CASKRTGGGEQYF. In nucleotides, the CDR3 is TGTGCCAGCAAAAGGACAGGGGGGGGCGAGCAGTACTTC.

The chain joins TRBV9 to TRBJ1-6; D unclear. There are 17 residues in the CDR3. The ends were cut back, 0 bases at V and 0 bases at J, with 10 bases in the middle. Germline CDR1 is SGDLS and CDR2 is YYNGEE. Here the CDR3 reads CASSVGPVSSYNSPLHF. For the CDR3, the DNA is TGTGCCAGCAGCGTAGGCCCGGTGAGCTCCTATAATTCACCCCTCCACTTT.

This clone was observed a single time. The chain is built from TRBV2 and TRBJ1-2; weak D call: TRBD1 (6 bases). V lost 7 bases and J 6 bases, leaving 21 bases between the germline ends. Per the germline V gene, CDR1 is SNHLY and CDR2 is FYNNEI. The CDR3 is 15 amino acids. CDR3 DNA: TGTGCCAGCAATGGGGGGGCGTGGGACACCAATGGCTACACCTTC. Residues: CASNGGAWDTNGYTF. Full variable domain (outside the CDR3, taken from reference TRBV2 and TRBJ1-2): EPEVTQTPSHQVTQMGQEVILRCVPISNHLYFYWYRQILGQKVEFLVSFYNNEISEKSEIFDDQFSVERPDGSNFTLKIRSTKLEDSAMYFCASNGGAWDTNGYTFGSGTRLTVV.

The CDR3 DNA sequence: TGTGCCAGCAGCACAGAGAACGATGAGCAGTTCTTC. Protein product: CASSTENDEQFF. The rearrangement links TRBV28 to TRBJ2-1; no clear D. V lost 6 bases and J 8 bases, leaving 11 bases between the germline ends. CDR1 and CDR2 (germline): MDHEN, SYDVKM. The CDR3 totals 12 residues.

This chain uses TRBV6-1 with TRBJ2-5; 8 bases are a match to TRBD2. This CDR3 spans 16 amino acids. The J segment lost 5 bases and the V segment lost 0 bases, leaving 8 bases of the junction unmatched. Germline V CDR1 and CDR2: MNHNS, SASEGT. The CDR3 protein is CASSEAAGARWETQYF. The DNA for the CDR3 is TGTGCCAGCAGTGAAGCAGCGGGAGCCAGATGGGAGACCCAGTACTTC.

V gene TRBV6-1 combines with J gene TRBJ2-1, with 9 bases fitting TRBD1. The CDR3 contains 13 residues. Germline values: CDR1 MNHNS, CDR2 SASEGT. With V trimmed by 7 bases and J by 8 bases, 6 bases remained unmatched. The DNA for the CDR3 is TGTGCCAGCACCGGGACAGGGAAGGATGAGCAGTTCTTC. Its translation: CASTGTGKDEQFF.

The genes are TRBV27 and TRBJ2-3, with 7 bases that match TRBD2. Germline trimming cut 5 bases from V and 1 base from J; bases unmatched to any gene: 3. This CDR3 spans 14 amino acids. Germline CDR1 is MNHEY and CDR2 is SMNVEV (reference sequence). Here the CDR3 reads CASSPGGGTDTQYF. As DNA, the CDR3 is TGTGCCAGCAGTCCGGGGGGTGGCACAGATACGCAGTATTTT.